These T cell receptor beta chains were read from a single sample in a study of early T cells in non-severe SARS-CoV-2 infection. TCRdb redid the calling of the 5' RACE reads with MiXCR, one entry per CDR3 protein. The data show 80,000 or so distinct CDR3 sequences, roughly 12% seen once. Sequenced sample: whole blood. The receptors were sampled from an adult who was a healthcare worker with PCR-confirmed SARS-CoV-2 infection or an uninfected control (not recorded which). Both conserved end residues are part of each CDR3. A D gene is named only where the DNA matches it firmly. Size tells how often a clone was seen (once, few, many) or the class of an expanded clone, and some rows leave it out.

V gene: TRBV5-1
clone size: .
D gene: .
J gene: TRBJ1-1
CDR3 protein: CASSLMGEGTEAFF
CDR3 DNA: TGCGCCAGCAGCTTGATGGGGGAGGGTACTGAAGCTTTCTTT

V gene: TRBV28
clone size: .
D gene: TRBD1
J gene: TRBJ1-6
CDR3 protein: CASSWGTANNSPLHF
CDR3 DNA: TGTGCCAGCAGTTGGGGGACAGCTAATAATTCACCCCTCCACTTT

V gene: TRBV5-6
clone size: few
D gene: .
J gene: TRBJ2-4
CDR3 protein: CASSLGGSPGMLNIQYF
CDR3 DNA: TGTGCCAGCAGCTTAGGGGGGTCCCCGGGGATGTTAAACATTCAGTACTTC

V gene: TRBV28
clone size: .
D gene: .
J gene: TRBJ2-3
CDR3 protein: CASSSQGGSTDTQYF
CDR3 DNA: TGTGCCAGCAGTTCGCAGGGAGGATCCACAGATACGCAGTATTTT

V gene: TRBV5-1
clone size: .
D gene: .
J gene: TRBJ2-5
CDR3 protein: CASSLEETQYF
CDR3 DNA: TGCGCCAGCAGCTTGGAGGAGACCCAGTACTTC

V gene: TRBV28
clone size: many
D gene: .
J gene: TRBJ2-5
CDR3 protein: CASRLGRETQYF
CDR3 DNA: TGTGCCAGCCGGCTGGGCAGGGAGACCCAGTACTTC

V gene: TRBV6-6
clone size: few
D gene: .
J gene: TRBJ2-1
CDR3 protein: CASSDLAKRNNEQFF
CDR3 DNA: TGTGCCAGCAGTGACTTAGCGAAACGCAACAATGAGCAGTTCTTC

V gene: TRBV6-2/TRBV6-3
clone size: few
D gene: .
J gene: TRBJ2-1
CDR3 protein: CASSLRQGLIPYNEQFF
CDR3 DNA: TGTGCCAGCAGTCTACGTCAGGGCTTGATACCCTACAATGAGCAGTTCTTC

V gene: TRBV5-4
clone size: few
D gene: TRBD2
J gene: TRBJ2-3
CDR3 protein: CASSFPGGSSTDTQYF
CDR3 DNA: TGTGCCAGCAGCTTTCCGGGAGGTTCTAGCACAGATACGCAGTATTTT

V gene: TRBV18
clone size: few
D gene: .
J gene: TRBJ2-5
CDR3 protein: CASSPQWDPKETQYF
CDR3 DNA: TGTGCCAGCTCACCACAGTGGGACCCTAAAGAGACCCAGTACTTC

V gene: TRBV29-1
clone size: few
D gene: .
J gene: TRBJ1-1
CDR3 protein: CSVEDPTEAFF
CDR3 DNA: TGCAGCGTTGAAGATCCCACTGAAGCTTTCTTT

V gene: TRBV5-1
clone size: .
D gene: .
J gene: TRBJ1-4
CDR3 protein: CASSLARRDLSEKLFF
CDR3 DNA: TGCGCCAGCAGCTTGGCTCGCCGGGACTTAAGTGAAAAACTGTTTTTT

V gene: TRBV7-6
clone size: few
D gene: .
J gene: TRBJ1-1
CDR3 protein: CASRGDGGGEAFF
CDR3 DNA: TGTGCCAGCAGGGGAGATGGGGGGGGTGAAGCTTTCTTT

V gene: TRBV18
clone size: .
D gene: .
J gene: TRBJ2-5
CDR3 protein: CATTDSQETQYF
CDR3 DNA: TGTGCCACTACGGACTCCCAAGAGACCCAGTACTTC

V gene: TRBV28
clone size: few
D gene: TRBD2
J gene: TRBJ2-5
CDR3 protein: CASSPGGPGIETQYF
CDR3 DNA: TGTGCCAGCAGTCCGGGGGGGCCAGGGATAGAGACCCAGTACTTC

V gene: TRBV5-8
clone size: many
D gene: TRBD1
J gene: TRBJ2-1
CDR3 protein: CASRTFRDRGFNEQFF
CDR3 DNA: TGTGCCAGCAGAACATTCCGGGACAGGGGCTTCAATGAGCAGTTCTTC

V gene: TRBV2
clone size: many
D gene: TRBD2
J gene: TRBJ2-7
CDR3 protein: CASSTLAGGREQYF
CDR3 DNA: TGTGCCAGCAGTACCCTAGCGGGAGGACGCGAGCAGTACTTC

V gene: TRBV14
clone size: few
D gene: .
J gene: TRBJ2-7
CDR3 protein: CASSQAAGPYEQYF
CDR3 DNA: TGTGCCAGCAGCCAAGCGGCGGGGCCCTACGAGCAGTACTTC

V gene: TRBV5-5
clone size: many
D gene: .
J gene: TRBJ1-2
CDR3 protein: CASSRDLANYGYTF
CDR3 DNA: TGTGCCAGCAGCCGGGACCTAGCTAACTATGGCTACACCTTC

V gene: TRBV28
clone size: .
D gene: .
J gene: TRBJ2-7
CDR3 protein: CASRDTAYEQYF
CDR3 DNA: TGTGCCAGCCGGGACACCGCCTACGAGCAGTACTTC

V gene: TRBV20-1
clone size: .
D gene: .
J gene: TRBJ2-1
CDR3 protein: CSARDRIIATNEQFF
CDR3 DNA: TGCAGTGCTAGAGATAGGATCATCGCCACCAATGAGCAGTTCTTC

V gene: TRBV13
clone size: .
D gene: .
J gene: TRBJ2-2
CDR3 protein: CASDRRTSPGELFF
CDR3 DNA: TGTGCCAGCGACCGCCGTACTAGCCCCGGGGAGCTGTTTTTT

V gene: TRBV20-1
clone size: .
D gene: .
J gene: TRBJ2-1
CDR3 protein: CAPEVYNEQFF
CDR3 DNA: TGCGCCCCGGAGGTCTACAATGAGCAGTTCTTC

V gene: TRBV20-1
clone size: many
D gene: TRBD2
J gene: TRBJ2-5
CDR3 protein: CSAVAGVDETQYF
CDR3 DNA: TGCAGTGCCGTAGCGGGAGTGGATGAGACCCAGTACTTC

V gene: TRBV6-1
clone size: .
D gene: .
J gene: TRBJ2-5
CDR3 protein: CASSESWGQETQYF
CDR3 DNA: TGTGCCAGCAGTGAATCATGGGGCCAAGAGACCCAGTACTTC

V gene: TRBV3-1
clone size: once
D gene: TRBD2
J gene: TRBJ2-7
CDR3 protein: CASSPGPPGGSYEQYF
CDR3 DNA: TGTGCCAGCAGCCCCGGACCTCCGGGGGGCTCCTACGAGCAGTACTTC

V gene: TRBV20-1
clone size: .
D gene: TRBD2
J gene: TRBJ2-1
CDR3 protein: CSARWLAGVNEQFF
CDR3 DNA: TGCAGTGCTAGGTGGCTAGCGGGGGTAAATGAGCAGTTCTTC

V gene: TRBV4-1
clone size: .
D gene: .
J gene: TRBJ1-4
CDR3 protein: CASSQRREEKLFF
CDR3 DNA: TGCGCCAGCAGCCAACGAAGAGAGGAAAAACTGTTTTTT